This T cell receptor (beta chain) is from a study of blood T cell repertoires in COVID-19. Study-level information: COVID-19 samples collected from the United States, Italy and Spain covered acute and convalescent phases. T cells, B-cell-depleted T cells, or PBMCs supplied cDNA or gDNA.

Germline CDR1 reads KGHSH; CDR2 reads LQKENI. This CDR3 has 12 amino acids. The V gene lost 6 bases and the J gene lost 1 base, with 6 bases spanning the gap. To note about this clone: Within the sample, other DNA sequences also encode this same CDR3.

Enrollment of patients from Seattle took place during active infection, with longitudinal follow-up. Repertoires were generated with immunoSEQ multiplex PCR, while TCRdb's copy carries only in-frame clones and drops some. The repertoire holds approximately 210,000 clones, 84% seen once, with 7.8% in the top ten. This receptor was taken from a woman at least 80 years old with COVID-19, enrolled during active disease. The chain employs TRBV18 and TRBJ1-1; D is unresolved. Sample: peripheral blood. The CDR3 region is CASSPSNTEAFF. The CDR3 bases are TGTGCCAGCTCTCCCTCGAACACTGAAGCTTTCTTT.